Below, 25 T cell receptor beta chains from the same sample are listed, as sequenced in a study of blood T cell repertoires in COVID-19. Method: immunoSEQ multiplex PCR; TCRdb's copy keeps in-frame clones and lacks some. In the table there are around 53,000 clones, around 85% of which are singletons. What was sequenced was peripheral blood. The source of these receptors is a man in his sixties or seventies with active COVID-19.

The chain employs TRBV3-1 (or the pseudogene TRBV3-2) and TRBJ2-3, with D possibly matching TRBD1 (6 bases). CDR1 LGHDT and CDR2 YNNKEL come from the germline V gene (reference sequence). The CDR3 is made up of 14 amino acids. The V and J ends lost 3 bases and 7 bases respectively, with 14 bases between them. CDR3 in amino acids: CASSHNSGANTQYF. The DNA for the CDR3 is TGTGCCAGCAGCCATAATTCAGGGGCGAATACGCAGTATTTT.

The rearrangement links TRBV5-4 to TRBJ2-1; 8 bases fit TRBD2. The germline CDR1 and CDR2 sequences are SGHNT and YYREEE (reference sequence). V lost 3 bases and J lost 8; bases outside the gene matches: 13. The CDR3 extends over 16 amino acids. CDR3: CASSSVSGTLGHEQFF. The DNA for the CDR3 is TGTGCCAGCAGCTCCGTTAGCGGGACGCTCGGCCATGAGCAGTTCTTC.

The rearrangement uses TRBV10-3 and TRBJ1-2; no clear D gene. The CDR3 is 13 amino acids. Germline loops: CDR1 ENHRY, CDR2 SYGVKD. V lost 7 bases and J lost 4, with 13 bases in between. DNA of the CDR3: TGTGCCATCACATTGGGCCGACGCTATGGCTACACCTTC. It is translated as CAITLGRRYGYTF.

This sequence joins TRBV5-4 and TRBJ2-1; 8 nucleotides align to TRBD2. Trimming took 4 bases from V and 1 from J; bases not matched to a gene: 7. This CDR3 has 16 amino acids. Germline CDR1 is SGHNT and CDR2 is YYREEE (reference sequence). CDR3 loop: CASSEGSGSSYNEQFF. The CDR3 DNA is TGTGCCAGCAGCGAAGGAAGCGGGAGTTCCTACAATGAGCAGTTCTTC.

This chain connects TRBV7-2 to TRBJ2-3; 8 nucleotides match TRBD2. V dropped 5 bases and J dropped 6; count of bases not matched to a gene: 13. Germline CDR1 is SGHTA and CDR2 is FQGNSA. The CDR3 length is 16 residues. The CDR3 sequence: CASSQRVNSGTDTQYF. As DNA, the CDR3 is TGTGCCAGCAGCCAGCGGGTTAATAGCGGGACGGATACGCAGTATTTT. Filled out from reference TRBV7-2 and TRBJ2-3, the complete variable domain reads GAGVSQSPSNKVTEKGKDVELRCDPISGHTALYWYRQSLGQGLEFLIYFQGNSAPDKSGLPSDRFSAERTGGSVSTLTIQRTQQEDSAVYLCASSQRVNSGTDTQYFGPGTRLTVL.

The gene calls are TRBV7-9 and TRBJ2-7, with 9 bases matching TRBD2. Germline loops: CDR1 SEHNR, CDR2 FQNEAQ (reference sequence). The V segment lost 5 bases and the J segment 1 base; nucleotides outside the gene matches: 3. The CDR3 sequence is 14 residues long. The CDR3, as DNA: TGTGCCAGCAGCCCTAGCGGGGTATCCTACGAGCAGTACTTC. Translation gives CASSPSGVSYEQYF.

This clone was counted between two and nine times. The chain couples TRBV7-2 to TRBJ2-1; the D gene is possibly TRBD2 (5 bases). The V gene's germline CDR1 is SGHTA and CDR2 FQGNSA. This CDR3 spans 14 amino acids. V lost 1 base and J 4 bases, leaving 8 bases between the germline ends. The chain's CDR3 is CASSLETGYNEQFF. For the CDR3, the DNA is TGTGCCAGCAGCTTAGAAACGGGATACAATGAGCAGTTCTTC.

The chain couples TRBV7-2 to TRBJ2-2; D is unclear. This CDR3 spans 15 amino acids. CDR1 and CDR2 from the germline V gene are SGHTA and FQGNSA. V shed 1 base and J shed 0 bases, with 6 bases lying between them. The CDR3 sequence is CASSLGRSNTGELFF. Here the CDR3 DNA reads TGTGCCAGCAGCTTAGGCCGGTCGAACACCGGGGAGCTGTTTTTT.

The chain has TRBV11-3 and TRBJ2-2, with TRBD2 matching over 7 bases. The CDR3 loop spans 15 amino acids. V dropped 5 bases and J dropped 5; count of bases not matched to a gene: 8. CDR1 and CDR2 from the germline V gene are SGHNT and YENEEA. The CDR3 sequence: CASSRGGALTGELFF. DNA of the CDR3: TGTGCCAGCAGCCGCGGGGGAGCCCTGACCGGGGAGCTGTTTTTT.

This chain joins TRBV5-6 and TRBJ1-1; D perhaps matches TRBD1 (6 bases). In germline, CDR1 is SGHDT, CDR2 YYEEEE. The V end was cut by 4 bases, the J end by 1 base, with 11 bases between. This CDR3 has 14 amino acids. The CDR3: CASSLGQQNTEAFF. DNA of the CDR3: TGTGCCAGCAGCCTGGGACAACAGAACACTGAAGCTTTCTTT.

V is TRBV9 and J is TRBJ2-3; the D gene is possibly TRBD1 (6 bases). The CDR3 is made up of 15 amino acids. CDR1 is SGDLS and CDR2 is YYNGEE in the germline V gene. V was trimmed by 4 bases and J by 3 bases, leaving 15 bases between them. In DNA form, the CDR3 reads TGTGCCAGCAGCTTCCGGGACACCACAACAGATACGCAGTATTTT. Translated, it gives CASSFRDTTTDTQYF.

CDR3 amino acids: CASSPRGRGTEAFF. CDR3 DNA: TGTGCCAGCAGCCCCCGTGGGAGAGGGACTGAAGCTTTCTTT. V gene TRBV7-3 combines with J gene TRBJ1-1; D ambiguous. This CDR3 has 14 amino acids. The V end lost 5 bases, the J end lost 5 bases, and 15 bases lay between the germline ends. The germline V gene encodes CDR1 SGHTA and CDR2 FQGTGA.

This chain connects TRBV5-4 to TRBJ2-2; 11 bases map to TRBD2. The CDR3 totals 18 residues. From germline, CDR1 is SGHNT and CDR2 YYREEE (reference sequence). Losses at the gene ends were 4 bases for V and 0 bases for J; bases not matched to a gene: 8. CDR3 region: CASSQSSGRASNTGELFF. CDR3 nucleotides: TGTGCCAGCAGCCAGAGTAGCGGGAGGGCCTCGAACACCGGGGAGCTGTTTTTT. The whole variable domain, remainder taken from reference TRBV5-4 and TRBJ2-2, is ETGVTQSPTHLIKTRGQQVTLRCSSQSGHNTVSWYQQALGQGPQFIFQYYREEENGRGNFPPRFSGLQFPNYSSELNVNALELDDSALYLCASSQSSGRASNTGELFFGEGSRLTVL.

This clone was detected a few times. V gene TRBV13 combines with J gene TRBJ2-2; TRBD2 agrees at 7 bases. This CDR3 is 16 amino acids long. V trimming: 7 bases; J trimming: 4 bases; junction bases outside the gene matches: 12. The V gene's germline CDR1 is PRHDT and CDR2 FYEKMQ (reference sequence). The CDR3 sequence is CASTPPTGTTTGELFF. DNA for the CDR3: TGTGCCAGCACCCCTCCTACCGGGACTACCACCGGGGAGCTGTTTTTT.

The chain joins TRBV19 to TRBJ1-5; D remains unclear. The CDR3 spans 13 residues. Germline lookup yields CDR1 LNHDA and CDR2 SQIVND (reference sequence). V lost 7 bases and J lost 3, with 10 bases in between. CDR3 residues: CASTSRPNQPQHF. For the CDR3, the DNA is TGTGCCAGTACGTCCAGGCCCAATCAGCCCCAGCATTTT.

The chain recombines TRBV29-1 with TRBJ2-7; 7 bases are shared with TRBD1. This CDR3 has 11 residues. Germline CDR1 reads SQVTM; CDR2 reads ANQGSEA. V lost 4 bases to trimming and J lost 5 bases; unmatched junction nucleotides: 2. The CDR3 DNA reads as TGCAGCGTTGGACAGGGAGACGAGCAGTACTTC. This gives the protein CSVGQGDEQYF.

The gene calls are TRBV9 and TRBJ1-2, with D possibly being TRBD1 (6 bases). The CDR3 sequence is 13 residues long. CDR1 SGDLS and CDR2 YYNGEE come from the germline V gene. Trimming shortened V by 3 bases and J by 6 bases, and 12 bases separated the two germline ends. CDR3 protein: CASSASGGHGYTF. CDR3 coding DNA: TGTGCCAGCAGCGCCAGCGGGGGCCATGGCTACACCTTC.

This chain uses TRBV5-5 with TRBJ2-5, with 11 bases lining up with TRBD1. The germline gives CDR1 SGHKS, CDR2 YYEKEE (reference sequence). J lost 5 bases, V lost 3 bases, and 3 bases had no gene match. The CDR3 has 14 amino acids. The CDR3 is CASSWTGGGETQYF. The CDR3 region has the DNA TGTGCCAGCAGCTGGACAGGGGGCGGCGAGACCCAGTACTTC.

V usage is TRBV29-1 and J usage is TRBJ2-7; 9 nucleotides match TRBD2. The junction had 11 bases not matched to a gene; V was cut back by 3 bases and J by 2 bases. CDR3 size: 16 residues. Looked up from germline, CDR1 is SQVTM and CDR2 is ANQGSEA. The CDR3 here is CSVEGAGGSGTYEQYF. The CDR3 bases are TGCAGCGTTGAGGGAGCGGGAGGTAGCGGGACCTACGAGCAGTACTTC.

This chain uses TRBV7-9 with TRBJ2-1, with 10 bases identical to TRBD2. The junction had 4 bases not matched to a gene; V was cut back by 3 bases and J by 2 bases. This CDR3 contains 16 residues. Germline V lookup: CDR1 SEHNR, CDR2 FQNEAQ (reference sequence). Here the CDR3 reads CASSFAGLAAYNEQFF. CDR3 DNA sequence: TGTGCCAGCAGCTTCGCCGGACTAGCGGCCTACAATGAGCAGTTCTTC.

CDR3 nucleotide sequence: TGTGCCAGCAGCTTAGGACAGTTATCAACCTACGAGCAGTACTTC. Amino acids: CASSLGQLSTYEQYF. The chain employs TRBV7-2 and TRBJ2-7; possibly TRBD1 for D (5 bases). Between the trimmed V and J ends, which lost 1 base and 2 bases, there was a span of 12 bases. CDR3 length: 15 amino acids. Germline V gene data show CDR1 as SGHTA and CDR2 as FQGNSA. Based on the CDR3 plus reference TRBV7-2 and TRBJ2-7, the full variable domain is GAGVSQSPSNKVTEKGKDVELRCDPISGHTALYWYRQSLGQGLEFLIYFQGNSAPDKSGLPSDRFSAERTGGSVSTLTIQRTQQEDSAVYLCASSLGQLSTYEQYFGPGTRLTVT.

The rearrangement joins TRBV2 to TRBJ2-7; 7 bases are a match to TRBD1. Germline trimming cut 8 bases from V and 7 bases from J; bases unmatched to any gene: 14. The CDR3 spans 14 residues. Germline V gives CDR1 SNHLY, CDR2 FYNNEI. The CDR3 nucleotides are TGTGCCAGCGCTGCAGGGGGACCTACCATGGAGCAGTACTTC. Translation gives CASAAGGPTMEQYF.

The rearrangement links TRBV30 to TRBJ2-7; a weak D match, TRBD1 (5 bases). The CDR3 loop spans 15 amino acids. In germline, CDR1 is GTSNPN, CDR2 SVGIG (reference sequence). V was trimmed by 3 bases and J by 2 bases, leaving 17 bases between them. The CDR3 region has the DNA TGTGCCTGGAGCGCCCTAGGGGCGGTAACCTACGAGCAGTACTTC. Amino acids: CAWSALGAVTYEQYF.

The chain combines TRBV4-3 with TRBJ2-3; TRBD1 might be the D (5 bases). The V gene lost 1 base and the J gene lost 2 bases, with 13 bases spanning the gap. Germline V gene lookup returns CDR1 LGHNA and CDR2 YSLEER. The CDR3 loop spans 16 amino acids. CDR3 sequence reads: CASSQGGASNTDTQYF. For the CDR3, the DNA is TGCGCCAGCAGCCAAGGTGGGGCTAGTAACACAGATACGCAGTATTTT.

The V and J genes are TRBV29-1 and TRBJ1-2, with 9 positions matching TRBD1. V lost 7 bases to trimming and J lost 7 bases; unmatched junction nucleotides: 10. Germline V lookup: CDR1 SQVTM, CDR2 ANQGSEA. The CDR3 extends over 13 amino acids. The chain's CDR3 is CSERDRDVGGYTF. In DNA, the CDR3 is TGCAGCGAGAGGGACAGGGACGTCGGTGGCTACACCTTC.